Following are 5 T cell receptor beta chains from one sample sequenced in a study of T-cell reconstitution after alpha-beta-depleted transplantation in children. TCRbeta library preparation incorporated unique molecular identifiers. A single record per CDR3 protein comes from TCRdb applying MiXCR to the PCR reads. The sample contains approximately 230,000 distinct CDR3 sequences, roughly 25% of which appear only once. Sequences were derived from PBMCs, mostly from graft donor cells, sampled 360 days after TCRalphabeta/CD19-depleted stem cell transplant. The receptors originated from a female patient aged 2-15 years who had a stem cell transplant for congenital amegakaryocytic thrombocytopenia, so the T cells may come from the graft donor.

This clonotype has a count of ten or more. The chain couples TRBV20-1 to TRBJ2-1; D not resolved. The CDR3 is made up of 14 amino acids. Trimming removed 0 bases at V and 0 bases at J, with 6 bases between. Germline V gene data show CDR1 as DFQATT and CDR2 as SNEGSKA (reference sequence). CDR3 in DNA: TGCAGTGCTAGAGATGCGAGCTCCTACAATGAGCAGTTCTTC. Translation gives CSARDASSYNEQFF.

This clonotype was observed a handful of times. The chain combines TRBV11-3 with TRBJ2-1; 11 bases fit TRBD2. The CDR3 has 15 amino acids. The germline V gene encodes CDR1 SGHNT and CDR2 YENEEA. V trimming: 5 bases; J trimming: 5 bases; junction bases outside the gene matches: 5. Written as DNA, the CDR3 is TGTGCCAGCAGCCTTCGACTAGCGGGGAACAATGAGCAGTTCTTC. Translation: CASSLRLAGNNEQFF.

The CDR3, as DNA: TGTGCCAGCAGCGTAGGCTCCTATGGTGGTGAGCAGTTCTTC. Its translation is CASSVGSYGGEQFF. The chain links TRBV9 to TRBJ2-1; D not resolved. The CDR3 length is 14 residues. CDR1 is SGDLS and CDR2 is YYNGEE in the germline V gene. V lost 0 bases and J 9 bases, leaving 13 bases between the germline ends.

This sequence joins TRBV27 and TRBJ2-1; the D gene is possibly TRBD1 (6 bases). The CDR3 length is 13 residues. Germline V gene lookup returns CDR1 MNHEY and CDR2 SMNVEV (reference sequence). V was shortened by 8 bases and J by 4 bases, with 12 bases between the two germline ends. CDR3 sequence: CASSRTEYNEQFF. In DNA, the CDR3 is TGTGCCAGCTCGCGGACAGAGTACAATGAGCAGTTCTTC.

V usage is TRBV18 and J usage is TRBJ1-1; D may be TRBD1 (6 bases). Germline V gene lookup returns CDR1 KGHSH and CDR2 LQKENI. The CDR3 loop spans 13 amino acids. V lost 3 bases and J lost 8, with 13 bases in between. CDR3 sequence reads: CASSPHPRGEAFF. As DNA, the CDR3 is TGTGCCAGCTCACCCCACCCGAGGGGGGAAGCTTTCTTT.